Each of the 21 T cell receptor beta chains below was sequenced from the same sample in a study of cytomegalovirus exposure and HLA in healthy donors. With 60 Vbeta and 13 Jbeta primers, the PCR was carried out. The assay was immunoSEQ multiplex PCR, and TCRdb's table has in-frame clones only and misses some. The sample lists 150,000 to 200,000 clones; approximately 81% were seen once. Sequences were obtained from PBMCs. These receptors all stem from a young man in good health and CMV-seronegative.

V and J are TRBV28 and TRBJ1-1; tentatively, D is TRBD1 (5 bases). Germline V gene lookup returns CDR1 MDHEN and CDR2 SYDVKM. This CDR3 region has 13 residues. Trimming shortened V by 7 bases and J by 10 bases, and 19 bases separated the two germline ends. The CDR3 is CASNPDTRYSAFF. The CDR3 DNA reads as TGTGCCAGCAACCCGGACACCCGGTATTCAGCTTTCTTT. Full variable domain (outside the CDR3, taken from reference TRBV28 and TRBJ1-1): DVKVTQSSRYLVKRTGEKVFLECVQDMDHENMFWYRQDPGLGLRLIYFSYDVKMKEKGDIPEGYSVSREKKERFSLILESASTNQTSMYLCASNPDTRYSAFFGQGTRLTVV.

The gene calls are TRBV19 and TRBJ2-6, with 9 bases matching TRBD1. With V trimmed by 5 bases and J by 2 bases, 7 bases remained unmatched. In germline, CDR1 is LNHDA, CDR2 SQIVND (reference sequence). The CDR3 length is 17 residues. CDR3 amino acids: CASSPGQGTTGANVLTF. In DNA form, the CDR3 reads TGTGCCAGTAGTCCGGGACAGGGAACTACTGGGGCCAACGTCCTGACTTTC.

This chain connects TRBV11-1 to TRBJ2-7; tentatively, D is TRBD2 (5 bases). V shed 1 base and J shed 1 base, with 14 bases lying between them. CDR3 length: 16 residues. CDR1 is SGHAT and CDR2 is FQDESV in the germline V gene (reference sequence). The CDR3 DNA sequence: TGTGCCAGCAGCTTAGGCATCCGAAGCGGATCCTACGAGCAGTACTTC. Encoded protein: CASSLGIRSGSYEQYF.

V usage is TRBV4-3 and J usage is TRBJ2-3; 7 bases align to TRBD2. This CDR3 comprises 17 residues. J lost 5 bases, V lost 3 bases, and 14 bases had no gene match. Germline values: CDR1 LGHNA, CDR2 YSLEER. CDR3 nucleotides: TGCGCCAGCAGCCACCGGGGGGACCCACGGAGAATAGATACGCAGTATTTT. It yields the protein CASSHRGDPRRIDTQYF.

This clone was seen a few times. This rearrangement joins TRBV7-9 to TRBJ1-4; weak D call: TRBD1 (6 bases). In germline, CDR1 is SEHNR, CDR2 FQNEAQ (reference sequence). Trimming stripped 0 bases from V and 7 bases from J, with 15 bases between. CDR3 size: 16 residues. DNA for the CDR3: TGTGCCAGCAGCTTAGCGGGGACATCGGCGAGTGAAAAACTGTTTTTT. Its translation is CASSLAGTSASEKLFF.

The chain couples TRBV6-5 to TRBJ2-1; D might be TRBD2 (6 bases). Germline values: CDR1 MNHEY, CDR2 SVGAGI. Trimming removed 6 bases at V and 9 bases at J, with 21 bases between. The CDR3 covers 15 residues. Written as DNA, the CDR3 is TGTGCCAGCAGGATCCTGGGGAGGTTTCTAGGTGAGCAGTTCTTC. Its translation: CASRILGRFLGEQFF.

CDR3 amino acids: CASSLWERQYF. In DNA form, the CDR3 reads TGTGCCAGCAGCTTGTGGGAGAGGCAGTATTTT. V usage is TRBV7-2 and J usage is TRBJ2-3; D possibly corresponds to TRBD2 (5 bases). The CDR3 runs to 11 residues. The germline CDR1 and CDR2 sequences are SGHTA and FQGNSA. Trimming shortened V by 3 bases and J by 11 bases, and 9 bases separated the two germline ends.

The rearrangement joins TRBV7-2 to TRBJ1-4; TRBD1 matches 10 bases. CDR1 is SGHTA, CDR2 FQGNSA, per germline. V lost 4 bases, J lost 8 bases, and 7 bases stayed unmatched. The CDR3 sequence is 15 residues long. In nucleotides, the CDR3 is TGTGCCAGCAGCTCCCGCGGGACAGGGGAGGAAAAACTGTTTTTT. This sequence encodes CASSSRGTGEEKLFF.

This chain uses TRBV9 with TRBJ2-7, with D possibly TRBD1 on 6 matching bases. Germline lookup yields CDR1 SGDLS and CDR2 YYNGEE. The V and J ends lost 4 bases and 3 bases respectively, with 20 bases between them. This CDR3 comprises 16 residues. In nucleotides, the CDR3 is TGTGCCAGCAGCTCTGATAAGCGAGGGGGTAGCTACGAGCAGTACTTC. Residues: CASSSDKRGGSYEQYF.

This chain uses TRBV29-1 with TRBJ2-1; 7 bases are a match to TRBD2. The germline V gene encodes CDR1 SQVTM and CDR2 ANQGSEA. This CDR3 has 14 residues. After removal of 6 bases from V and 4 bases from J, the junction contained 9 bases not matched to a gene. The CDR3 sequence is CSVVERDPYNEQFF. CDR3 DNA sequence: TGCAGCGTGGTAGAGCGGGACCCATACAATGAGCAGTTCTTC.

The chain carries TRBV11-2 and TRBJ1-2; possibly TRBD1 for D (5 bases). CDR3 length equals 16 residues. The germline V gene has CDR1 SGHAT and CDR2 FQNNGV. The ends were cut back, 4 bases at V and 4 bases at J, with 19 bases in the middle. The CDR3 reads CASSSIRRRGGYGYTF. CDR3 DNA sequence: TGTGCCAGCAGCTCCATCCGAAGGAGGGGCGGCTATGGCTACACCTTC. The whole variable domain, filled in from reference TRBV11-2 and TRBJ1-2, reads EAGVAQSPRYKIIEKRQSVAFWCNPISGHATLYWYQQILGQGPKLLIQFQNNGVVDDSQLPKDRFSAERLKGVDSTLKIQPAKLEDSAVYLCASSSIRRRGGYGYTFGSGTRLTVV.

The chain combines TRBV11-3 with TRBJ2-2; TRBD2 matches 7 bases. This CDR3 region has 19 residues. Germline-derived CDR1 and CDR2 are SGHNT and YENEEA. After removal of 4 bases from V and 7 bases from J, the junction contained 21 bases not matched to a gene. The DNA of the CDR3 is TGTGCCAGCAGCTATGAGGTAGCGGGCAGACCGGGGTTGATCGGGGAGCTGTTTTTT. Amino acids: CASSYEVAGRPGLIGELFF.

This chain connects TRBV5-4 to TRBJ2-1; 10 bases are a match to TRBD1. Trimming at V came to 0 bases and at J to 6 bases, leaving 0 bases not matched to a gene. The CDR3 is made up of 14 amino acids. Germline V gives CDR1 SGHNT, CDR2 YYREEE (reference sequence). CDR3 protein: CASSLGTGGNEQFF. The CDR3 DNA sequence: TGTGCCAGCAGCTTGGGGACAGGGGGCAATGAGCAGTTCTTC.

The chain employs TRBV6-1 and TRBJ2-2; 8 nucleotides agree with TRBD1. Germline-derived CDR1 and CDR2 are MNHNS and SASEGT. The CDR3 is 13 residues long. The V and J ends lost 5 bases and 6 bases, in that order; junction bases with no gene match: 2. CDR3 in amino acids: CASSTTGAGELFF. The CDR3 region has the DNA TGTGCCAGCAGTACGACAGGGGCCGGGGAGCTGTTTTTT.

This clone was recorded a few times. V usage is TRBV30 and J usage is TRBJ2-7; perhaps TRBD1 as D (5 bases). Germline CDR1 and CDR2: GTSNPN and SVGIG (reference sequence). The V and J ends lost 4 bases and 0 bases respectively, with 13 bases between them. This CDR3 spans 14 amino acids. The CDR3 spells CAWTGNPFSYEQYF. The DNA of the CDR3 is TGTGCCTGGACAGGGAATCCCTTCTCCTACGAGCAGTACTTC.

This chain links TRBV19 with TRBJ2-7; 9 bases fit TRBD2. Unmatched junction bases numbered 4, after V lost 4 bases and J lost 3 bases. Per the germline V gene, CDR1 is LNHDA and CDR2 is SQIVND (reference sequence). There are 14 residues in the CDR3. The CDR3 nucleotides read TGTGCCAGTAGTAGCGGGGGGGGAAACTACGAGCAGTACTTC. Protein product: CASSSGGGNYEQYF.

The V gene is TRBV13, the J gene TRBJ2-7, with a tentative D call TRBD2 (5 bases). The length of the CDR3 is 17 residues. V lost 0 bases, J lost 4 bases, and 19 bases lay in between. The germline CDR1 and CDR2 sequences are PRHDT and FYEKMQ (reference sequence). CDR3 loop: CASSLGPFSVRGYEQYF. The CDR3 DNA reads as TGTGCCAGCAGCTTAGGCCCCTTCAGCGTTAGAGGGTACGAGCAGTACTTC.

The chain is built from TRBV7-6 and TRBJ2-5, with no clear D. Judging by the DNA end, TRBJ2-7 fits better; the J call may be wrong. The CDR3 is made up of 13 amino acids. CDR1 and CDR2 from the germline V gene are SGHVS and FNYEAQ. The DNA of the CDR3 is TGTGCCAGCAGCTTCAATACAGCCTACGAGCAGTACTTC. Its translation is CASSFNTAYEQYF.

This clone was observed once. The chain couples TRBV28 to TRBJ1-2; TRBD1 aligns across 10 bases. This CDR3 has 14 residues. V was clipped by 6 bases and J by 2 bases; unmatched bases: 3. Germline V gene sequence: CDR1 MDHEN, CDR2 SYDVKM. In DNA form, the CDR3 reads TGTGCCAGCAGGGGGACAGGGGAGAACTATGGCTACACCTTC. It codes for CASRGTGENYGYTF.

The chain uses TRBV11-3 and TRBJ2-5, with 8 positions matching TRBD2. Trimming removed 8 bases from V and 5 bases from J; junction bases left unmatched: 7. There are 13 residues in the CDR3. Germline CDR1 is SGHNT and CDR2 is YENEEA. CDR3 nucleotides: TGTGCCAGCGGGACGGGGGGGTCGGAGACCCAGTACTTC. This translates into CASGTGGSETQYF.

The genes are TRBV5-5 and TRBJ2-7, with 7 bases lining up with TRBD2. This CDR3 region has 15 residues. Germline V gene lookup returns CDR1 SGHKS and CDR2 YYEKEE (reference sequence). After removal of 4 bases from V and 9 bases from J, the junction contained 16 bases not matched to a gene. This chain's CDR3 is CASSPMGGGGRGQYF. As DNA, the CDR3 is TGTGCCAGCAGCCCCATGGGTGGCGGTGGGAGGGGGCAGTACTTC.